This TCR beta chain was sequenced in a study of cytotoxic CD8 clonotypes in ibrutinib-treated CLL. Study information: The subjects consisted of approximately twelve relapsed/refractory and roughly 15 treatment-naive individuals, with 17 to 18 IGHV unmutated. Recorded responses included approximately 25 partial and 2 complete; following median 68 months, roughly 15 stayed remitted and about 12 progressed.

A note on this clone: Other DNA sequences of this sample code for an identical CDR3.

Germline V lookup: CDR1 LGHNA, CDR2 YNFKEQ. The CDR3 length is 18 residues. Trimming took 5 bases from V and 7 from J, leaving 29 bases between them. The planned depth of sequencing spanned 1 in 200,000 to 1 in 1 million T cells. Method: immunoSEQ multiplex PCR; TCRdb's copy keeps in-frame clones and lacks some. The sample carries under 75,000 clones, approximately 71% recorded once. This sequence was found in a human donor with chronic lymphocytic leukemia. The chain has TRBV4-2 and TRBJ1-2; D is unresolved. The sequenced sample was PBMCs, obtained after 12 months of ibrutinib treatment. The CDR3 loop reads CASSEAAAEGGFFGGYTF. In nucleotides, the CDR3 is TGTGCCAGCAGCGAAGCGGCGGCGGAGGGAGGATTTTTTGGTGGCTACACCTTC.